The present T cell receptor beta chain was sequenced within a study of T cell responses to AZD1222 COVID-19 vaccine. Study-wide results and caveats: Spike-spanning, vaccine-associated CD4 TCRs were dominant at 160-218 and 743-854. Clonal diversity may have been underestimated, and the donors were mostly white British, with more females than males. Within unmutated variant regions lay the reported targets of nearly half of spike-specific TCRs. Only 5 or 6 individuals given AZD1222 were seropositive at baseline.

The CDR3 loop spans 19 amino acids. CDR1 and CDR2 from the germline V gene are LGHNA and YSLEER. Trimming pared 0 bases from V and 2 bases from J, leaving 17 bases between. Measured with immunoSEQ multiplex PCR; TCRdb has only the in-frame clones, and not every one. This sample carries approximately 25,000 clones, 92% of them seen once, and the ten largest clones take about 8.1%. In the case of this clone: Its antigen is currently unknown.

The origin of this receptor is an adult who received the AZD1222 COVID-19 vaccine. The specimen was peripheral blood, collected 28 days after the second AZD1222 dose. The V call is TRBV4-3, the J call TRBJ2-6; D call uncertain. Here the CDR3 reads CASSQELDPSSTGANVLTF. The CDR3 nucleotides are TGCGCCAGCAGCCAAGAACTGGATCCCTCTTCGACTGGGGCCAACGTCCTGACTTTC.